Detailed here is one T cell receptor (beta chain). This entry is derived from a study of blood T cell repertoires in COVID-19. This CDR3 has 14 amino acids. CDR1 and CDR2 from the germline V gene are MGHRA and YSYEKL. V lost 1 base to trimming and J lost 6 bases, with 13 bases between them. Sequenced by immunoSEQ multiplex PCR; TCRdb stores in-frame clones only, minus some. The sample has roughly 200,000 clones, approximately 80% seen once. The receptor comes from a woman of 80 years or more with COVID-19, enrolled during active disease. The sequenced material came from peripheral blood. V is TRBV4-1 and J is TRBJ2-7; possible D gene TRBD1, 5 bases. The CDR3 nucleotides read TGCGCCAGCAGCCAAGTGCAGGGTTGGGGCGAGCAGTACTTC. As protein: CASSQVQGWGEQYF.